The 29 T cell receptor beta chains below come from one sample, sequenced in a study of blood T cell repertoires in COVID-19. Profiling relied on immunoSEQ multiplex PCR, and the TCRdb table lists in-frame clones only, not all of them. The sample lists 250,000 to 350,000 clones; approximately 86% were seen once. Sequences were obtained from PBMCs or T cells enriched from blood (not recorded which). The receptors were sampled from a woman aged 25 to 39 who had recovered from COVID-19.

This chain joins TRBV9 and TRBJ1-3; TRBD1 matches 9 bases. The germline gives CDR1 SGDLS, CDR2 YYNGEE. CDR3 length equals 18 residues. Trimming took 3 bases from V and 1 from J; bases not matched to a gene: 11. The DNA of the CDR3 is TGTGCCAGCAGCGCCCGACCGGGACAGGGCGTTTCTGGAAACACCATATATTTT. Its translation: CASSARPGQGVSGNTIYF.

In this sample, this clone turned up a few times. This sequence joins TRBV28 and TRBJ2-7; 7 positions match TRBD1. This CDR3 contains 15 residues. V was clipped by 2 bases and J by 2 bases; unmatched bases: 6. CDR1 and CDR2 (germline): MDHEN, SYDVKM. The DNA of the CDR3 is TGTGCCAGCAGTTTAACCTCGACAGGGACCTACGAGCAGTACTTC. It translates to CASSLTSTGTYEQYF.

The chain combines TRBV7-9 with TRBJ1-2; D not resolved. V was pared by 5 bases and J by 10 bases, with 17 bases between. Germline V gene sequence: CDR1 SEHNR, CDR2 FQNEAQ (reference sequence). This CDR3 region has 13 residues. CDR3 bases: TGTGCCAGCAGCCCCCTGTTGGCGGTCGACTACACCTTC. It specifies CASSPLLAVDYTF.

The chain links TRBV29-1 to TRBJ2-3; no definite D call. The germline CDR1 and CDR2 sequences are SQVTM and ANQGSEA. Trimming removed 3 bases from V and 7 bases from J, with 8 bases in between. The CDR3 extends over 11 amino acids. This CDR3 is CSVESLNTQYF. The DNA of the CDR3 is TGCAGCGTTGAGAGTCTTAATACGCAGTATTTT.

The rearrangement uses TRBV7-8 and TRBJ1-5; 8 nucleotides match TRBD1. Germline-derived CDR1 and CDR2 are SGHVS and FQNEAQ. The length of the CDR3 is 14 residues. V lost 5 bases to trimming and J lost 7 bases; unmatched junction nucleotides: 7. CDR3 sequence: CASSTKQGGQPQHF. In DNA form, the CDR3 reads TGTGCCAGCAGCACGAAACAGGGGGGACAGCCCCAGCATTTT.

The chain has TRBV27 and TRBJ1-2; possible D gene TRBD1, 6 bases. Germline V gene sequence: CDR1 MNHEY, CDR2 SMNVEV (reference sequence). Trimming shortened V by 6 bases and J by 2 bases, and 13 bases separated the two germline ends. This CDR3 contains 14 residues. The CDR3 DNA follows: TGTGCCAGCAGGGTCACAGGGTCGAACTATGGCTACACCTTC. The encoded protein is CASRVTGSNYGYTF.

The chain combines TRBV10-3 with TRBJ2-1, with TRBD1 as a possible D gene (7 bases). Trimming removed 5 bases at V and 4 bases at J, with 27 bases between. The CDR3 runs to 19 residues. The germline V gene encodes CDR1 ENHRY and CDR2 SYGVKD. CDR3 nucleotide sequence: TGTGCCATCAGTTCTGTCCCGGGACAATCTCCAGGGGGGTACAATGAGCAGTTCTTC. This gives the protein CAISSVPGQSPGGYNEQFF.

The J gene is TRBJ2-3, the V gene TRBV15; 8 bases are a match to TRBD1. Trimming took 1 base from V and 1 from J; bases not matched to a gene: 16. The CDR3 sequence is 20 residues long. Per the germline V gene, CDR1 is LNHNV and CDR2 is YYDKDF (reference sequence). CDR3 protein: CATSRAFGQGLRFRTDTQYF. Here the CDR3 DNA reads TGTGCCACCAGCAGAGCTTTCGGACAGGGTTTGCGTTTTCGCACAGATACGCAGTATTTT.

The rearrangement uses TRBV6-5 and TRBJ2-1; TRBD2 aligns across 9 bases. The CDR3 covers 14 residues. The V segment lost 8 bases and the J segment 1 base; nucleotides outside the gene matches: 3. Germline V lookup: CDR1 MNHEY, CDR2 SVGAGI. CDR3 bases: TGTGCCAGCGCGGGGGGGCGTTCCTACAATGAGCAGTTCTTC. Translated, it gives CASAGGRSYNEQFF.

The V gene is TRBV3-1 (or the pseudogene TRBV3-2), the J gene TRBJ1-1; D might be TRBD1 (6 bases). CDR1 is LGHDT, CDR2 YNNKEL, per germline (reference sequence). The CDR3 length is 13 residues. Trimming pared 4 bases from V and 8 bases from J, leaving 14 bases between. The CDR3 spells CASSRNQGQEAFF. The CDR3 bases are TGTGCCAGCAGCCGGAACCAGGGGCAGGAAGCTTTCTTT.

The chain recombines TRBV27 with TRBJ2-3; TRBD2 is a possible D gene (6 bases). The CDR3 has 13 residues. CDR1 and CDR2 from the germline V gene are MNHEY and SMNVEV (reference sequence). V was trimmed by 0 bases and J by 13 bases, leaving 14 bases between them. The CDR3 nucleotides read TGTGCCAGCAGTTTATCAGGGCCTCCGGGGGAGTATTTT. Protein sequence: CASSLSGPPGEYF.

J is TRBJ2-1 and V is TRBV5-1; tentatively, D is TRBD1 (6 bases). CDR3 size: 14 residues. The V and J ends lost 1 base and 6 bases respectively, with 11 bases between them. From germline, CDR1 is SGHRS and CDR2 YFSETQ. In DNA, the CDR3 is TGCGCCAGCAGCTTGACAGGGAAGGTCAATGAGCAGTTCTTC. Amino acids: CASSLTGKVNEQFF.

The rearrangement joins TRBV28 to TRBJ2-1; 15 nucleotides match TRBD2. This CDR3 has 19 residues. CDR1 MDHEN and CDR2 SYDVKM come from the germline V gene. Trimming removed 3 bases from V and 6 bases from J; junction bases left unmatched: 12. The CDR3 bases are TGTGCCAGCAGTTTCTTGACAGGACTAGCGGGAGGGCTGAGCAATGAGCAGTTCTTC. Residues: CASSFLTGLAGGLSNEQFF.

The chain joins TRBV6-1 to TRBJ1-2; D call uncertain. Trimming removed 3 bases at V and 2 bases at J, with 10 bases between. CDR1 and CDR2 from the germline V gene are MNHNS and SASEGT. The CDR3 is made up of 14 amino acids. The CDR3 sequence: CASSEGGYNYGYTF. CDR3 DNA sequence: TGTGCCAGCAGTGAGGGAGGGTACAACTATGGCTACACCTTC.

The rearrangement links TRBV7-8 to TRBJ2-3; 12 nucleotides align to TRBD2. After removal of 0 bases from V and 6 bases from J, the junction contained 4 bases not matched to a gene. Germline CDR1 is SGHVS and CDR2 is FQNEAQ. CDR3 length: 16 amino acids. The CDR3 DNA follows: TGTGCCAGCAGCTTAGCCCGCACTAGCGGGGGGGATACGCAGTATTTT. Amino acids: CASSLARTSGGDTQYF.

This chain links TRBV10-3 with TRBJ1-5; possibly TRBD1 for D (6 bases). The CDR3 consists of 13 residues. Deletions cut 6 bases from V and 3 bases from J, with 9 bases between. CDR1 ENHRY and CDR2 SYGVKD come from the germline V gene. The CDR3: CAIRDSLNQPQHF. The CDR3 DNA sequence: TGTGCCATCAGGGACAGTCTCAATCAGCCCCAGCATTTT.

This clone was seen more than once but under ten times. The V call is TRBV19, the J call TRBJ2-7; no reliable D call. V lost 5 bases to trimming and J lost 8 bases, with 16 bases between them. Per the germline V gene, CDR1 is LNHDA and CDR2 is SQIVND (reference sequence). This CDR3 is 13 amino acids long. CDR3 nucleotides: TGTGCCAGTAGTCGAAGCTCCCCACCAAAGCAGTACTTC. The encoded protein is CASSRSSPPKQYF. Full variable domain (outside the CDR3, taken from reference TRBV19 and TRBJ2-7): DGGITQSPKYLFRKEGQNVTLSCEQNLNHDAMYWYRQDPGQGLRLIYYSQIVNDFQKGDIAEGYSVSREKKESFPLTVTSAQKNPTAFYLCASSRSSPPKQYFGPGTRLTVT.

This clone has more than one count but fewer than ten. The V and J genes are TRBV5-3 and TRBJ1-1; D may be TRBD1 (5 bases). TRBV5-3 is an open reading frame, and its role is uncertain. V lost 6 bases, J lost 5 bases, and 20 bases lay in between. The CDR3 is made up of 15 amino acids. CDR3 in amino acids: CARNSPWGDWTEAFF. The DNA for the CDR3 is TGTGCCAGAAACTCCCCTTGGGGGGACTGGACTGAAGCTTTCTTT.

V is TRBV5-1 and J is TRBJ2-5; the match to TRBD1 covers 7 bases. V lost 4 bases, J lost 4 bases, and 7 bases stayed unmatched. The CDR3 has 14 amino acids. The germline gives CDR1 SGHRS, CDR2 YFSETQ. CDR3 in amino acids: CASSPGQRGETQYF. For the CDR3, the DNA is TGCGCCAGCAGCCCGGGACAGCGCGGAGAGACCCAGTACTTC.

The chain has TRBV5-1 and TRBJ2-2; D gene uncertain. The CDR3 length is 12 residues. Germline-derived CDR1 and CDR2 are SGHRS and YFSETQ. V was clipped by 4 bases and J by 1 base, with 2 bases between them. CDR3 coding DNA: TGCGCCAGCAGCCAGAACACCGGGGAGCTGTTTTTT. It yields the protein CASSQNTGELFF.

This chain uses TRBV9 with TRBJ2-5; 8 positions match TRBD2. This CDR3 has 16 amino acids. V was clipped by 0 bases and J by 4 bases; unmatched bases: 8. Per the germline V gene, CDR1 is SGDLS and CDR2 is YYNGEE. CDR3 bases: TGTGCCAGCAGCGTAGGTCTGCGGGAGGTGGGAGAGACCCAGTACTTC. It encodes CASSVGLREVGETQYF. Drawing the rest from reference TRBV9 and TRBJ2-5, the complete variable domain is DSGVTQTPKHLITATGQRVTLRCSPRSGDLSVYWYQQSLDQGLQFLIQYYNGEERAKGNILERFSAQQFPDLHSELNLSSLELGDSALYFCASSVGLREVGETQYFGPGTRLLVL.

On this clone: This CDR3 is also generated by other DNA sequences in the sample. The V gene is TRBV30, the J gene TRBJ1-5; D is possibly TRBD1 (6 bases). Per the germline V gene, CDR1 is GTSNPN and CDR2 is SVGIG (reference sequence). The CDR3 contains 13 residues. The V and J ends lost 1 base and 3 bases respectively, with 7 bases between them. This chain's CDR3 is CAWSGTVNQPQHF. The DNA for the CDR3 is TGTGCCTGGAGTGGGACAGTCAATCAGCCCCAGCATTTT.

The rearrangement links TRBV29-1 to TRBJ2-2, with 8 bases that match TRBD1. The J segment lost 2 bases and the V segment lost 4 bases, leaving 6 bases of the junction unmatched. CDR1 and CDR2 from the germline V gene are SQVTM and ANQGSEA. The CDR3 consists of 15 residues. In DNA, the CDR3 is TGCAGCGTTGGGGCGGGACAGGTAAACACCGGGGAGCTGTTTTTT. Translation: CSVGAGQVNTGELFF.

CDR3 region: CASSLQGAAGNTIYF. The CDR3 DNA follows: TGTGCCAGCAGCTTACAGGGGGCTGCTGGAAACACCATATATTTT. This sequence joins TRBV7-6 and TRBJ1-3; 8 positions match TRBD1. V lost 2 bases to trimming and J lost 2 bases; unmatched junction nucleotides: 2. The CDR3 has 15 residues. In germline, CDR1 is SGHVS, CDR2 FNYEAQ.

The chain joins TRBV5-1 to TRBJ2-7; D perhaps matches TRBD1 (5 bases). Trimming removed 5 bases from V and 9 bases from J, with 12 bases in between. The CDR3 runs 11 residues. The V gene's germline CDR1 is SGHRS and CDR2 YFSETQ. Here the CDR3 reads CASRSGYVQYF. In nucleotides, the CDR3 is TGCGCCAGCAGGTCAGGGTATGTGCAGTACTTC.

The chain has TRBV10-3 and TRBJ1-1; tentative D call: TRBD1 (6 bases). V gave up 2 bases and J gave up 6 bases, with 19 bases separating them. The CDR3 totals 16 residues. Per the germline V gene, CDR1 is ENHRY and CDR2 is SYGVKD. CDR3 loop: CAISEILGARPPEAFF. CDR3 nucleotide sequence: TGTGCCATCAGTGAGATATTGGGGGCCCGGCCGCCTGAAGCTTTCTTT.

The rearrangement links TRBV7-2 to TRBJ2-2; a possible D gene is TRBD2 (6 bases). The length of the CDR3 is 16 residues. V gave up 4 bases and J gave up 2 bases, with 14 bases separating them. Per germline, CDR1 SGHTA and CDR2 FQGNSA. The CDR3 coding sequence is TGTGCCAGCAGCTCCTGGTTAGCGGAAAACACCGGGGAGCTGTTTTTT. This gives the protein CASSSWLAENTGELFF.

The rearrangement uses TRBV9 and TRBJ2-7, with D possibly being TRBD2 (6 bases). The V gene lost 1 base and the J gene lost 5 bases, with 13 bases spanning the gap. The CDR3 sequence is 14 residues long. In germline, CDR1 is SGDLS, CDR2 YYNGEE. The CDR3 is CASSVTSQPHEQYF. CDR3 sequence (DNA): TGTGCCAGCAGCGTAACTAGCCAGCCCCACGAGCAGTACTTC.

This clone was found once. The chain is built from TRBV7-3 and TRBJ2-2; no clear D gene. This CDR3 has 13 residues. Germline CDR1 SGHTA, CDR2 FQGTGA. V lost 9 bases and J lost 4, with 12 bases in between. This chain's CDR3 is CASRVASTGELFF. CDR3 nucleotides: TGTGCCAGTCGGGTGGCTAGCACCGGGGAGCTGTTTTTT.